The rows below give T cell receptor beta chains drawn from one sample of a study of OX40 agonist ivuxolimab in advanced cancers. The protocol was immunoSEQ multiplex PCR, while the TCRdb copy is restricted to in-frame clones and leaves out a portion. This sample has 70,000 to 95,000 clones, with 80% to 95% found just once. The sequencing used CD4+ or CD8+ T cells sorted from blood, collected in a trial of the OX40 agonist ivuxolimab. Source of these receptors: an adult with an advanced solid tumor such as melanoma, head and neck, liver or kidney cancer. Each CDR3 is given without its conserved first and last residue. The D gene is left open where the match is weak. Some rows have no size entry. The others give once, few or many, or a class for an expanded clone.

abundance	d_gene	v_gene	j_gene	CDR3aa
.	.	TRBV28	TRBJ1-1	ASSYRALRGGTEAF
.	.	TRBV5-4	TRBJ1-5	ASSLGPGFGQPQH
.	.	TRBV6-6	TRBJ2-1	ASRSQGGAIFDEQF
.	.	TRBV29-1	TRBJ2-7	SVIDRGAHGYEQY
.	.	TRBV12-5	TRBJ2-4	ASGLVVCTKNIQY
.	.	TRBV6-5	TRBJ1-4	ASSRDLTNEKLF
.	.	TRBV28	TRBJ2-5	ASSLGGQETQY
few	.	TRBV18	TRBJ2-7	ASSPPSGEQY
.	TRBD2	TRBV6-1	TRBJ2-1	ASSEGWGGRHEQF
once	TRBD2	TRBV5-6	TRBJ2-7	ASRIAGRSYEQY
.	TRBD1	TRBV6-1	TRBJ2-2	ASSAEYTGGTTGELF
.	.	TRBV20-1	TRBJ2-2	SARWTGELF
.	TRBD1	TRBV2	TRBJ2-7	ASRVPGQSSYEQY
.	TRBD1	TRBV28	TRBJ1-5	ASSRGQGQPQH
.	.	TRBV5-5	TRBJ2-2	ASKRQINTGELF
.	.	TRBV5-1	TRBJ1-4	ASSRGTNEKLF
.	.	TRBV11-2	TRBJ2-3	ASSLEGPWEDTQY
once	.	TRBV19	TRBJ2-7	ASKLQGTPFYEQY
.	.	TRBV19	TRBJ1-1	ASTKTAPGGAF
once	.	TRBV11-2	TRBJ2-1	ASSLRLSGVGYNEQF
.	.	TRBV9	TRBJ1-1	ASSPNLGEAF
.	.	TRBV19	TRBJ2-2	ASSIVGLVTGELF
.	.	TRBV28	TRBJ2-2	ASLRSGGELF
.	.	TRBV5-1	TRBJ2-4	ASSSDRAKNIQY
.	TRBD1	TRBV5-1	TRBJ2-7	ASSKTGGSRYEQY
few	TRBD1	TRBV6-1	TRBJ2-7	ASADRGGTYEQY
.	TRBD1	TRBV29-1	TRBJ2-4	SAGQGARSNIQY
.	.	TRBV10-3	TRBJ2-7	AIRDLYEQY
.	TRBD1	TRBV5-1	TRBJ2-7	ASSSSGTAYEQY
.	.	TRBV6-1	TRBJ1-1	ASSEALEGRFQKAF
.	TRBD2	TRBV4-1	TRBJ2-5	ASRAVERGAETQY
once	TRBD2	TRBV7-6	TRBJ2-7	ASSSQTSGEQY
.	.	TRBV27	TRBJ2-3	ASSIATSTDTQY
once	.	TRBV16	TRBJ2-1	ASSQWDSRLVRSNNEQF
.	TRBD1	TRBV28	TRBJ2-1	ASTHAGQGSNEQF
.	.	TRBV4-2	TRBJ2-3	ASSQAGRSSTDTQY
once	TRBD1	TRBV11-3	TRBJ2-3	ASSLGSGGNTDTQY
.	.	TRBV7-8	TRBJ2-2	ASSLAVRGTGELF
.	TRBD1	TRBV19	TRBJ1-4	AAATGDVGKLF
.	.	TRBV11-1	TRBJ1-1	ASSLIGAGSTEAF
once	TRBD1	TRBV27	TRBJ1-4	ASSLRTGGVEKLF
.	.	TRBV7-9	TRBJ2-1	ASSSSEDFSYNEQF
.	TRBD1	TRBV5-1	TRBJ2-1	ASSLEARGYLEQF
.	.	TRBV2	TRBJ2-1	ASVPNPYNEQF
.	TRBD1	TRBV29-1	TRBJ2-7	SVGGQGGSYEQY
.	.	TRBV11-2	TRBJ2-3	ASSSTDTQY
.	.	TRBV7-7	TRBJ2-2	ASSLERGTELF
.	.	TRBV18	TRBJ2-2	ASSPPSSGELF
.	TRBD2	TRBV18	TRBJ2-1	ASSPRTSGPYNEQF
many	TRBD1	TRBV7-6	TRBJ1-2	ASSPRTGYREGYT